This T cell receptor beta chain was documented in a study of Ad26.COV2.S vaccination and SARS-CoV-2 variants. Study summary: Enrollment placed the donor in the COV1001 Ad26.COV2.S trial arm.

Treatment noted: over 15 received Ad26.COV2.S at low or high dose, single or two shots; about 5 received placebo; per-sample allocation not given. Sampling took place 63 days after the first vaccine or placebo injection. This adult donor, from Boston, was 18-55 years old. The vaccine delivered Wuhan-strain SARS-CoV-2 spike through an Ad26 vector. TCRdb keeps only in-frame clones here, not all; method: immunoSEQ multiplex PCR. The sample lists a few hundred thousand clones; 92% were seen once. Regarding this clone: Its matching antigen is unknown.

Findings and limits, study-wide: There was a possibility that the TCR breadth and depth analyses underestimated total T cell responses.

Trimming stripped 0 bases from V and 13 bases from J, with 21 bases between. This CDR3 region has 15 residues. Germline values: CDR1 LNHNV, CDR2 YYDKDF (reference sequence). This clonotype was obtained from a person between 18 and 60 years old who received the Ad26.COV2.S COVID-19 vaccine or a placebo. Sequencing was performed on peripheral blood, taken in a trial of Ad26.COV2.S vaccine versus placebo. V gene TRBV15 combines with J gene TRBJ2-5, with D possibly being TRBD1 (5 bases). The CDR3 DNA follows: TGTGCCACCAGCAGAGATCGCACAGGCTCGAAAGGCTCGTACTTC. This gives the protein CATSRDRTGSKGSYF.